This is a list of T cell receptor beta chains from one sample in a study of shared clonotypes between healthy human individuals. TCRdb's copy holds only in-frame clones and misses some; the assay was immunoSEQ multiplex PCR. The repertoire holds more than 2 million clones, with about 95% as singletons. The specimen sequenced was naive CD8+ T cells sorted from blood. Receptor source: a man aged 18 to 30 in good health. Each CDR3 is given with its conserved first and last residue. Each record gives: CDR3 length, clone size, D gene, V gene, J gene, CDR3 protein, CDR3 DNA. The D gene is left open where the match is weak. Rows may omit the clone size; those that give it use once, few, many or a size class.

>17|NA|TRBD2|TRBV27|TRBJ2-2
CASSWLAGFANTGELFF
TGTGCCAGCAGCTGGCTAGCGGGGTTTGCGAACACCGGGGAGCTGTTTTTT
>15|NA|NA|TRBV14|TRBJ1-1
CASSQGSAVGTEAFF
TGTGCCAGCAGCCAAGGGTCCGCGGTTGGGACTGAAGCTTTCTTT
>17|NA|TRBD2|TRBV5-6|TRBJ2-7
CASSLGLAGGGSYEQYF
TGTGCCAGCAGCTTGGGACTAGCGGGAGGAGGTTCCTACGAGCAGTACTTC
>14|NA|TRBD1|TRBV5-4|TRBJ2-7
CASSFQGASYEQYF
TGTGCCAGCAGCTTTCAGGGGGCCTCCTACGAGCAGTACTTC
>15|NA|NA|TRBV30|TRBJ1-1
CAWSVGVGLGMEAFF
TGTGCCTGGAGTGTTGGGGTAGGCCTCGGGATGGAAGCTTTCTTT
>14|NA|TRBD2|TRBV6-5|TRBJ2-3
CASSYLAGVDTQYF
TGTGCCAGCAGTTATCTCGCGGGAGTAGATACGCAGTATTTT
>15|NA|NA|TRBV11-2|TRBJ2-7
CASSLAGTSSYEQYF
TGTGCCAGCAGCTTAGCAGGGACAAGCTCCTACGAGCAGTACTTC
>16|NA|TRBD1|TRBV7-2|TRBJ2-7
CASSSLGQGKLYEQYF
TGTGCCAGCAGCTCACTAGGACAGGGGAAGTTGTACGAGCAGTACTTC
>15|NA|TRBD1|TRBV6-5|TRBJ1-6
CASTLGTGLNSPLHF
TGTGCCAGCACACTTGGGACAGGACTTAATTCACCCCTCCACTTT
>14|NA|NA|TRBV6-5|TRBJ1-1
CASSYGQGSTEAFF
TGTGCCAGCAGTTATGGGCAGGGGAGCACTGAAGCTTTCTTT
>12|NA|NA|TRBV7-3|TRBJ2-2
CASSLDTGELFF
TGTGCCAGCAGTTTGGACACCGGGGAGCTGTTTTTT
>15|NA|TRBD2|TRBV11-2|TRBJ2-3
CASSLGAGDTDTQYF
TGTGCCAGCAGCTTAGGGGCGGGAGACACAGATACGCAGTATTTT
>14|NA|NA|TRBV19|TRBJ2-7
CASSIDVETYEQYF
TGTGCCAGTAGTATAGATGTCGAGACCTACGAGCAGTACTTC
>17|once|TRBD1|TRBV27|TRBJ1-4
CASSSIGQGVTNEKLFF
TGTGCCAGCAGTTCAATAGGACAGGGCGTTACTAATGAAAAACTGTTTTTT
>12|NA|NA|TRBV2|TRBJ2-7
CASSASSYEQYF
TGTGCCAGCAGTGCCAGCTCCTACGAGCAGTACTTC
>15|NA|NA|TRBV5-1|TRBJ2-1
CASSWSSGIYNEQFF
TGCGCCAGCAGCTGGTCATCGGGGATTTACAATGAGCAGTTCTTC
>14|NA|NA|TRBV6-5|TRBJ2-1
CASSYSSPSGEQFF
TGTGCCAGCAGTTACTCGAGCCCGAGCGGGGAGCAGTTCTTC
>16|NA|TRBD2|TRBV13|TRBJ2-5
CASSYSTSGEQETQYF
TGTGCCAGCAGCTATTCGACTAGCGGAGAACAAGAGACCCAGTACTTC
>14|NA|NA|TRBV9|TRBJ1-6
CASQESSYNSPLHF
TGTGCCAGCCAAGAGAGCTCCTATAATTCACCCCTCCACTTT
>15|NA|NA|TRBV10-2|TRBJ2-5
CASTRLGTPTETQYF
TGCGCCAGCACCAGACTCGGGACACCGACCGAGACCCAGTACTTC
>13|NA|TRBD2|TRBV27|TRBJ2-7
CASSFGGGVEQYF
TGTGCCAGCAGTTTTGGCGGGGGGGTCGAGCAGTACTTC
>16|NA|NA|TRBV10-1|TRBJ2-7
CASSETNDFVLDEQYF
TGCGCCAGCAGTGAGACCAATGATTTTGTGTTAGATGAGCAGTACTTC
>17|NA|TRBD2|TRBV7-8|TRBJ2-1
CASSLTASGSSYNEQFF
TGTGCCAGCAGCTTAACGGCTAGCGGGAGTTCATACAATGAGCAGTTCTTC
>15|NA|TRBD1|TRBV7-6|TRBJ2-5
CASSFRTGAGETQYF
TGTGCCAGCAGCTTCAGAACAGGGGCCGGGGAGACCCAGTACTTC